The 18 T cell receptor beta chains below were found in one sample sequenced in a study of CD8+CD57+ T cells in acquired aplastic anemia. Both TCR beta VDJ combination and CDR3 sequence profiling were carried out. Genomic DNA was the template for this profiling. Using its own MiXCR run on the reads, TCRdb lists one record per CDR3 protein. Of under 150,000 distinct CDR3 sequences detected, 40% to 45% appear once; the ten largest clones hold 8% to 9.5%. The specimen was sorted CD4+, CD8+, or CD8+CD57+ T cells (not recorded which) from PBMCs. The source is a human donor in good health, serving as a control.

This clonotype was recorded many times. The genes are TRBV24-1 and TRBJ2-7; TRBD2 is a possible D gene (6 bases). V dropped 3 bases and J dropped 3 bases, with 14 bases sitting between them. CDR1 and CDR2 (germline): KGHDR, SFDVKD. CDR3 length: 15 amino acids. The CDR3 sequence: CATSDGTWGFYEQYF. The CDR3 DNA reads as TGTGCCACCAGTGATGGGACTTGGGGCTTCTACGAGCAGTACTTC.

This chain links TRBV25-1 with TRBJ2-7; a weak D match, TRBD2 (6 bases). Germline lookup yields CDR1 MGHDK and CDR2 SYGVNS. This CDR3 spans 16 amino acids. Trimming left V 5 bases short and J 4 bases short, with 21 bases between. The CDR3 DNA follows: TGTGCCAGCAGTTTAGGTGTTCGGGGGAAGGCTTACGAGCAGTACTTC. It codes for CASSLGVRGKAYEQYF.

The rearrangement uses TRBV18 and TRBJ2-5; 12 bases are a match to TRBD2. This CDR3 region has 17 residues. Germline V lookup: CDR1 KGHSH, CDR2 LQKENI. J gave up 5 bases and V 3 bases, and 10 bases lay outside the gene matches. CDR3 coding DNA: TGTGCCAGCTCACCGATGCTTGGACTAGCGGGATTTGAGACCCAGTACTTC. Its protein product is CASSPMLGLAGFETQYF.

Regarding this clonotype: The conserved phenylalanine or tryptophan is not found at the CDR3 terminus, so this likely reflects a read error. The CDR3 loop is CASSQGPGSYGYTL. CDR3 nucleotide sequence: TGTGCCAGCAGCCAAGGTCCGGGGAGCTATGGCTACACCCTC. The V call is TRBV14, the J call TRBJ1-2, with D hard to call. From germline, CDR1 is SGHDN and CDR2 FVKESK. The ends were cut back, 1 base at V and 4 bases at J, with 10 bases in the middle. This CDR3 has 14 amino acids.

This clonotype appeared many times. The V and J genes are TRBV4-2 and TRBJ1-1, with TRBD1 as a possible D gene (5 bases). The germline CDR1 and CDR2 sequences are LGHNA and YNFKEQ. V was cut by 0 bases and J by 9 bases, with 14 bases left in between. This CDR3 spans 14 amino acids. The CDR3 protein is CASSQDMAGRQAFF. For the CDR3, the DNA is TGTGCCAGCAGCCAAGATATGGCGGGGCGCCAAGCTTTCTTT.

V gene TRBV15 combines with J gene TRBJ2-1; 11 nucleotides line up with TRBD2. Germline assignment: CDR1 LNHNV and CDR2 YYDKDF (reference sequence). Germline trimming cut 1 base from V and 8 bases from J; bases unmatched to any gene: 4. The CDR3 is 15 amino acids. The CDR3 nucleotides read TGTGCCACCAGCAGAGTAACTAGCGGGAGCCATGAGCAGTTCTTC. This translates into CATSRVTSGSHEQFF.

This clonotype came up a few times. The CDR3 loop reads CAISEYGEYGYTF. CDR3 nucleotides: TGTGCCATCAGTGAGTACGGGGAATATGGCTACACCTTC. The J gene is TRBJ1-2, the V gene TRBV10-3; D call uncertain. The V end lost 1 base, the J end lost 5 bases, and 8 bases lay between the germline ends. The CDR3 contains 13 residues. Germline CDR1 and CDR2: ENHRY and SYGVKD.

Many counts were recorded for this clonotype. The chain employs TRBV5-1 and TRBJ1-6, with 7 bases fitting TRBD1. Germline assignment: CDR1 SGHRS and CDR2 YFSETQ. J was trimmed by 7 bases and V by 4 bases; bases with no gene match: 5. This CDR3 is built from 14 residues. The CDR3 DNA reads as TGCGCCAGCAGCACCGGGACAGAAAATTCACCCCTCCACTTT. This sequence encodes CASSTGTENSPLHF. The full variable domain, its missing parts supplied by reference TRBV5-1 and TRBJ1-6, is KAGVTQTPRYLIKTRGQQVTLSCSPISGHRSVSWYQQTPGQGLQFLFEYFSETQRNKGNFPGRFSGRQFSNSRSEMNVSTLELGDSALYLCASSTGTENSPLHFGNGTRLTVT.

The chain carries TRBV7-3 and TRBJ2-3; the D is unclear. This CDR3 comprises 12 residues. CDR1 SGHTA and CDR2 FQGTGA come from the germline V gene. Trimming removed 5 bases from V and 6 bases from J, with 9 bases in between. The CDR3 DNA reads TGTGCCAGCAGCGTAGATAAGGATACGCAGTATTTT. Protein product: CASSVDKDTQYF. The whole variable domain, remainder taken from reference TRBV7-3 and TRBJ2-3, is GAGVSQTPSNKVTEKGKYVELRCDPISGHTALYWYRQSLGQGPEFLIYFQGTGAADDSGLPNDRFFAVRPEGSVSTLKIQRTERGDSAVYLCASSVDKDTQYFGPGTRLTVL.

V usage is TRBV19 and J usage is TRBJ2-7; either TRBD1 or TRBD2 may supply D (5 bases each). Deletions cut 5 bases from V and 5 bases from J, with 16 bases between. Germline CDR1 and CDR2: LNHDA and SQIVND (reference sequence). The CDR3 runs 14 residues. The CDR3 DNA reads as TGTGCCAGTAGTGCTGGGGGTTCCGTCGACGAGCAGTACTTC. Translated, it gives CASSAGGSVDEQYF.

The rearrangement links TRBV10-3 to TRBJ2-7; D is perhaps TRBD1 or TRBD2 (5 bases each). Germline V CDR1 and CDR2: ENHRY, SYGVKD. The CDR3 extends over 18 amino acids. Trimming cost V 3 bases and J 3 bases, with 24 bases left between them. CDR3 protein: CAISDSSLGVTLGYEQYF. CDR3 DNA: TGTGCCATCAGTGACTCTTCCTTGGGGGTGACCCTAGGCTACGAGCAGTACTTC.

This clonotype was seen at least ten times. The chain recombines TRBV19 with TRBJ1-2; 8 bases are a match to TRBD1. The CDR3 consists of 16 residues. The germline gives CDR1 LNHDA, CDR2 SQIVND (reference sequence). V dropped 8 bases and J dropped 8; count of bases not matched to a gene: 19. CDR3 loop: CASYVGQGTVGPGYTF. The CDR3 DNA sequence: TGTGCCAGTTACGTCGGACAGGGAACAGTGGGCCCCGGCTACACCTTC.

The DNA of the CDR3 is TGTGCCTGGAGCTCCCCCACCGGGACAGTCCTATACGAGCAGTACTTC. Encoded protein: CAWSSPTGTVLYEQYF. V and J are TRBV30 and TRBJ2-7, with 7 positions matching TRBD1. The CDR3 consists of 16 residues. J was trimmed by 4 bases and V by 3 bases; bases with no gene match: 15. CDR1 is GTSNPN and CDR2 is SVGIG in the germline V gene (reference sequence).

As to this clonotype: It is likely a read error, because the conserved phenylalanine at the end of the CDR3 is missing. No DNA is shown, since the ends of the CDR3 on it are uncertain; the CDR3 is the one TCRdb lists. The chain joins TRBV20-1 to TRBJ2-7. The germline gives CDR1 DFQATT, CDR2 SNEGSKA (reference sequence). The CDR3 region is 8 residues in length, termini included. The CDR3 protein is CSATPTLR.

This clonotype was seen many times. The V and J genes are TRBV15 and TRBJ2-1; TRBD2 matches at 8 bases. V lost 1 base and J lost 5; bases outside the gene matches: 4. Germline V gene sequence: CDR1 LNHNV, CDR2 YYDKDF (reference sequence). The CDR3 covers 15 residues. CDR3 in amino acids: CATSRAVAGHNEQFF. The CDR3 nucleotides are TGTGCCACCAGCAGAGCGGTAGCGGGGCACAATGAGCAGTTCTTC.

This clonotype has ten or more counts. The rearrangement joins TRBV19 to TRBJ1-2, with D hard to call. V was pared by 5 bases and J by 4 bases, with 14 bases between. Germline CDR1 LNHDA, CDR2 SQIVND (reference sequence). The CDR3 has 14 amino acids. The CDR3 DNA sequence: TGTGCCAGTAGTCCCGGACGAGGATTCTATGGCTACACCTTC. Encoded protein: CASSPGRGFYGYTF.

This clonotype was recorded many times. This chain uses TRBV9 with TRBJ2-1; D gene uncertain. CDR3 length: 15 amino acids. The germline V and J ends were trimmed by 0 bases and 0 bases, with 7 bases remaining between them. Per the germline V gene, CDR1 is SGDLS and CDR2 is YYNGEE. CDR3 in DNA: TGTGCCAGCAGCGTAGCTGTCCGCTCCTACAATGAGCAGTTCTTC. It codes for CASSVAVRSYNEQFF. Using reference TRBV9 and TRBJ2-1 for the parts outside the CDR3, the full variable domain is DSGVTQTPKHLITATGQRVTLRCSPRSGDLSVYWYQQSLDQGLQFLIQYYNGEERAKGNILERFSAQQFPDLHSELNLSSLELGDSALYFCASSVAVRSYNEQFFGPGTRLTVL.

This clonotype was recorded at least ten times. V gene TRBV24-1 combines with J gene TRBJ2-3, with 9 nucleotides matching TRBD2. The CDR3 runs to 14 residues. J gave up 4 bases and V 9 bases, and 7 bases lay outside the gene matches. From germline, CDR1 is KGHDR and CDR2 SFDVKD. This chain's CDR3 is CATASGKDADTQYF. The CDR3 coding sequence is TGTGCCACCGCTAGCGGGAAGGATGCAGATACGCAGTATTTT.